This T cell receptor (beta chain) is from a study of PD-1 blockade in classical Hodgkin lymphoma (dated by TCRdb to the early 2020s). At the level of the whole study: Nivolumab dosing was 3 mg/kg intravenously every 2 weeks, continuing until either disease progression or unacceptable toxicity. A peripheral blood immune signature of response to PD-1 blockade in classical Hodgkin lymphoma was defined using TCR beta sequencing and CyTOF. Findings and caveats that apply to the study as a whole: Lower diversity was observed in patients in whom nivolumab was started less than 1 year after ASCT, and these patients were excluded from later analyses so that confounding by immune reconstitution would be avoided. The study was limited to a single clinical trial cohort, and causes of repertoire differences, possibly disease activity or prior therapy, remained undefined. Baseline diversity similar to that of newly diagnosed patients was observed in trial patients achieving complete response, whereas significantly lower diversity was observed in partial responders and progressors. Baseline TCR diversity was reported to be lower in newly diagnosed patients than in healthy donors and to be lower still in relapsed/refractory patients. By C4D1, a significant rise was seen in CD4+ TCR diversity but not in CD8+ TCR diversity (p=0.0027 vs p=0.16), and the rise was most apparent among complete responders (p=0.02).

Genomic DNA was isolated using the Qiagen DNeasy kit from unsorted PBMCs as well as from negatively selected CD4+ and CD8+ fractions. TCR beta CDR3 regions were subjected to amplification by immunoSEQ multiplex PCR with primers that anneal to V and J segments. Amplification bias was minimized using a synthetic immune receptor repertoire, and residual bias was removed computationally after sequencing. Processing in the source paper ran as follows. Repertoire diversity was quantified as the Shannon entropy index using custom Python scripts. The unsorted, CD4+ and CD8+ repertoires were each analyzed separately, with the exception of combined analyses, where CD4+ and CD8+ sequences were merged in silico. Clonal expansion was defined as a frequency increase of at least 2-fold after treatment compared with C1D1, and clones undetected at baseline were assigned a pseudocount of 0.5. Singleton clones were defined as clones with 0 or 1 copy at C1D1, and non-singleton clones were defined as clones with 2 or more copies. By matching protein sequences in sorted samples from the same patient, clones expanded in unsorted samples were annotated as CD4+, CD8+ or unknown. Wilcoxon tests were applied to paired samples to test diversity changes from C1D1 to C4D1. TCRdb limited this immuneACCESS table to in-frame rearrangements with V and J called. A share of clones is missing; checked studies link under half to unresolved V genes, and the rest is unexplained. Clone size and the V and J calls come from that table; the DNA yielded D and trimming. Counted in this sample were over 20,000 clones; less than 75% of them appeared once. Around 24% of the sample rests with the top ten.

At the junction V is shortened by 0 bases and J by 1 base, with 12 bases in between. The CDR3 spans 16 residues, from the cysteine through the phenylalanine. The entry retains the CDR3 DNA only, 48 bases that are in frame from base 1. For CDR1 and CDR2, the germline V gene lists LGHNA and YNFKEQ. On this clone itself: Its antigen has not been determined. No clone much larger than this one lies a single base away; base qualities are absent.

The time point label, as the study defines it: cycle 2 day 1 (C2D1) of nivolumab. Every trial patient had relapsed after autologous stem cell transplantation, and cohorts A, B and C differed in prior brentuximab vedotin exposure. The trial cohort was composed of 55 to 65 patients with relapsed/refractory classical Hodgkin lymphoma, for whom complete response, partial response or progressive disease was recorded as best overall response. Trial patients were treated with single-agent nivolumab in the multi-cohort phase II CheckMate 205 trial. An independent review committee assessed best overall response by applying the 2007 International Working Group response criteria. Trial PBMCs were obtained immediately prior to nivolumab initiation (C1D1) and on therapy at cycle 2 day 1 and cycle 4 day 1. Peripheral blood was collected in 8 mL Vacutainer Cell Preparation Tubes, from which PBMCs were isolated by centrifugation and then cryopreserved.

The TCR was taken from a human donor with classical Hodgkin lymphoma. The source material was peripheral blood mononuclear cells (PBMCs), sampled before the second cycle of nivolumab. In this chain, TRBV4-2 is recombined with TRBJ1-1, with the D gene not clear enough to name. The DNA is TGTGCCAGCAGCCAAGAAAATGGTCGGACGAACACTGAAGCTTTCTTT. Its translation is CASSQENGRTNTEAFF.